This T cell receptor beta chain is drawn from a study of tumor-infiltrating lymphocytes in glioblastoma multiforme. General study points: The T cells in this sample were not sorted into functional subsets. Only one glioblastoma patient had TCR and mutation analysis.

Three nested ARM-PCR rounds with V-beta and C-beta primers built TCRB libraries. A C-beta primer primed TCRB cDNA from about 0.45 ug RNA. These TCRB libraries lack any described unique molecular identifiers. MiXCR was run by TCRdb on the multiplex PCR reads, yielding one entry per CDR3 protein. This repertoire shows about 15,000 distinct CDR3 sequences, around 70% found once; its top ten account for 30% to 45%. To note about this clonotype: Its antigen remains unknown.

Trimming cost V 2 bases and J 2 bases, with 16 bases left between them. This CDR3 is 17 amino acids long. This chain links TRBV12-3 or TRBV12-4 with TRBJ2-1; weak D call: TRBD1 (5 bases). The origin of this receptor is a male donor with glioblastoma. The sample consisted of brain tumor tissue. The DNA of the CDR3 is TGTGCCAGCAGTTTATGGGTGGCAGGGATCCCCTACAATGAGCAGTTCTTC. Translating it yields CASSLWVAGIPYNEQFF.